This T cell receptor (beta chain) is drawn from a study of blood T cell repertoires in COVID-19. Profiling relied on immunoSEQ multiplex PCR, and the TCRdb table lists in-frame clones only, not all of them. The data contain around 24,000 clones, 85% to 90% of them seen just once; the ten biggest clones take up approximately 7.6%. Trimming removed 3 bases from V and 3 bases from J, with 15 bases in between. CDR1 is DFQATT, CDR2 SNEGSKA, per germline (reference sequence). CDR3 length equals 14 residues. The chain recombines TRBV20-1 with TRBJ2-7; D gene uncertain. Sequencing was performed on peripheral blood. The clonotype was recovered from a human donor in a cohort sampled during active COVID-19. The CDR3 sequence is CSASPPQQDYEQYF. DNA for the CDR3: TGCAGTGCTAGTCCCCCGCAGCAGGACTACGAGCAGTACTTC.